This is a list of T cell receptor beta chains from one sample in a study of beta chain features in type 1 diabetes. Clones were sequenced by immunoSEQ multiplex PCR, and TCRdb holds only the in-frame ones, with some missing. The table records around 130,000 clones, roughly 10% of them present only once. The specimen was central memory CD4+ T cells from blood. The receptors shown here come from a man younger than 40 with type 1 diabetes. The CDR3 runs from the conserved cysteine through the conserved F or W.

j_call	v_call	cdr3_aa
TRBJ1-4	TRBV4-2	CASSQTDRGTNEKLFF
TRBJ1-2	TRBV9	CASTTGTGTGYTF
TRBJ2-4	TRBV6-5	CASSNRDAPPGVQYF
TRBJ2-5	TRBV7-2	CASSSGTGGGETQYF
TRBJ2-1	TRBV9	CASSVGTGIGDEQFF
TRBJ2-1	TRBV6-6	CASMGSDSLSYNEQFF
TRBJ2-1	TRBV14	CASSQDPASLPYNEQFF
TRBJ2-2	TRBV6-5	CASSNTGDTGELFF
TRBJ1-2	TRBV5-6	CASSLSPEPGVGGYTF
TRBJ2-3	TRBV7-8	CASSLEGLASTDTQYF
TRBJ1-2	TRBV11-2	CASSLGTGPYGYTF
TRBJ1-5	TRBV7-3	CASSLSLHGQGDQPQHF
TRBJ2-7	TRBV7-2	CASSVGYYEQYF
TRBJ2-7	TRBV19	CASSLSGDRDEQYF
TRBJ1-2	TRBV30	CAWDRGSGYTF
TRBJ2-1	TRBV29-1	CSVEGKRGFHNEQFF
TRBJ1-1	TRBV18	CASSGQSLEAFF
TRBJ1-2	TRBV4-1	CASSRGITVYGYTF
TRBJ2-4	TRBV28	CASSLGQGGGIQYF
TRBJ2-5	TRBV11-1	CASSLGGGGETQYF
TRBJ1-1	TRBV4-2	CASSQAGGNTEAFF
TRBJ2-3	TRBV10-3	CAISESSGSDTQYF
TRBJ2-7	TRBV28	CASRFYYEQYF
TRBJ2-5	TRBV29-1	CSVRDRVQETQYF
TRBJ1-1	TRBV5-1	CASSLQGMNTEAFF
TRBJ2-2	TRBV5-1	CASSLRTSGNTGELFF
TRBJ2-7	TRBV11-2	CASSFRGNYEQYF
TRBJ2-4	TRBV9	CASRGTSGGRNIQYF
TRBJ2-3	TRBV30	CAWSPQGGGSTDTQYF
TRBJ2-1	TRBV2	CASRRDLGDEQFF
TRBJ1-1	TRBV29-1	CSVVVGGGLSTEAFF
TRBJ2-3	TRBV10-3	CAISREGGGAQYF
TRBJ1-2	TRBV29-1	CSAEAGKGYGYTF
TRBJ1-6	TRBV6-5	CASSYQGVHPLHF